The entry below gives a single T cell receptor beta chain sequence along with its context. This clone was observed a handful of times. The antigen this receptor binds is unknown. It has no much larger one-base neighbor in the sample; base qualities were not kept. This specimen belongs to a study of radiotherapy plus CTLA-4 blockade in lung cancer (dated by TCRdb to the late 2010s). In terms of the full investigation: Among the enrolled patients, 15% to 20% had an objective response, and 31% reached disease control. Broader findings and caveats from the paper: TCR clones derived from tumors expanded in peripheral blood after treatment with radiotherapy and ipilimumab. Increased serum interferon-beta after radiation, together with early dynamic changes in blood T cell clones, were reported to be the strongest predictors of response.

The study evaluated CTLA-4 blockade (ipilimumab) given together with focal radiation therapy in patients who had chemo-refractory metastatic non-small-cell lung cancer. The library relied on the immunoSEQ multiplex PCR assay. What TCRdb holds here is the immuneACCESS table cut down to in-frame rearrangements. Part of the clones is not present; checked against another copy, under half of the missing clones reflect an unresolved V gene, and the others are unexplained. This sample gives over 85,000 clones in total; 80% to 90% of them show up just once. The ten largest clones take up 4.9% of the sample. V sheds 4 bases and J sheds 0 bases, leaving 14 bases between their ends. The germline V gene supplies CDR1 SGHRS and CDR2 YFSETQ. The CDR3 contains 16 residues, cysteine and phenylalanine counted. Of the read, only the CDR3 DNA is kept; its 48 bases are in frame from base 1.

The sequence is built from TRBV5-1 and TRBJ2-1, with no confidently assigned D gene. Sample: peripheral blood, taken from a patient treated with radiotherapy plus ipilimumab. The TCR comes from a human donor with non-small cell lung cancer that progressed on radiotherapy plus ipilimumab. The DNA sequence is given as TGCGCCAGCAGCGTAGACGGATCCTTCTCCTACAATGAGCAGTTCTTC. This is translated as CASSVDGSFSYNEQFF. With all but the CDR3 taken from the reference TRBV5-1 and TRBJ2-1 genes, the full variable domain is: KAGVTQTPRYLIKTRGQQVTLSCSPISGHRSVSWYQQTPGQGLQFLFEYFSETQRNKGNFPGRFSGRQFSNSRSEMNVSTLELGDSALYLCASSVDGSFSYNEQFFGPGTRLTVL.